In its sample, the clone carrying this T cell receptor beta chain was seen a few times. The cohort comprised adults aged roughly 18 to 100 years residing in about 25 US areas. This sample is part of a study of blood T cell repertoires in COVID-19. Study at large: Collection of acute and convalescent COVID-19 samples took place in the United States, Italy and Spain.

CDR1 ENHRY and CDR2 SYGVKD come from the germline V gene. This CDR3 region has 16 residues. V gave up 10 bases and J gave up 7 bases, with 29 bases separating them. Original processing notes: Amplified reference gene primers provided the basis for estimating nucleated cell counts. Some clones are missing from TCRdb's copy, which holds only in-frame ones; the method was immunoSEQ multiplex PCR. The V and J calls and the clone size are those of that table, but D and trimming were determined from the DNA. Of some 160,000 clones detected, approximately 81% appear once; the ten largest clones hold approximately 8%.

This receptor was identified in a woman aged 45-65 years who had recovered from COVID-19. V usage is TRBV10-3 and J usage is TRBJ2-7; the D gene is possibly TRBD1 (6 bases). Material for sequencing was PBMCs or T cells enriched from blood (not recorded which). This chain's CDR3 is CATTARPGVPSEEQYF. DNA for the CDR3: TGTGCCACAACAGCCCGGCCAGGGGTCCCCAGTGAAGAGCAGTACTTC.